The text below deals with one T cell receptor beta chain. Its antigen is unidentified. Viral peptide pool expansion of antigen-specific CD4+ T cells preceded sequencing in the ViraFEST assay. With 10 days of culture completed, CD4+ T cells were isolated. Subjects were given two BNT162b2 or mRNA-1273 vaccine doses. In the cultures, half the medium was exchanged for IL-2 medium on days 3 and 7. The CDR3 sequence is 13 residues long. The germline CDR1 and CDR2 sequences are SQVTM and ANQGSEA. V dropped 0 bases and J dropped 9 bases, with 14 bases sitting between them. Clones were sequenced by immunoSEQ multiplex PCR, and TCRdb holds only the in-frame ones, with some missing. The sample has under 40,000 clones; about 80% are singletons. These data originate in a study of vaccination effects on CD4 cells after COVID-19. Overall study context: Researchers obtained post-vaccine samples at a median of 72 days past the second dose.

Overall study findings and caveats: Missing from the study were early post-infection timepoints, and its convalescent patients were few.

The chain uses TRBV29-1 and TRBJ1-2; D may be TRBD1 (5 bases). This clonotype was obtained from a human donor who received a COVID-19 vaccine. Some clones in this sample may be carry-over from other donors' samples. The starting material was CD4+ T cells from PBMCs cultured with HCoV-NL63 spike peptides, obtained after COVID-19 vaccination. The CDR3 reads CSVEDGGVGSYTF. CDR3 nucleotides: TGCAGCGTTGAAGATGGGGGGGTTGGGAGCTACACCTTC.